These T cell receptor beta chains were read from a single sample in a study of CD8+ T cells in alopecia areata. Sequenced by immunoSEQ multiplex PCR; TCRdb stores in-frame clones only, minus some. This sample yields hundreds of thousands of clones, of which roughly two thirds are seen a single time; around 1.2% belongs to the top ten. Sequencing was performed on CD4+ T cells sorted from blood, taken at week 0. All receptors come from a human donor with alopecia areata. The CDR3 runs from the conserved cysteine through the conserved F or W. The D gene is left open where the match is weak. The size of a clone is reported for some rows only, either as once, few or many, or as a class for expanded clones.

abundance,len,d_gene,j_gene,v_gene,CDR3aa,CDR3nt
-,16,-,TRBJ1-6,TRBV9,CASSESPGALNSPLHF,TGTGCCAGCAGCGAGTCCCCCGGGGCCCTTAATTCACCCCTCCACTTT
-,13,-,TRBJ2-7,TRBV7-9,CASRGQETYEQYF,TGTGCCAGCAGGGGACAAGAAACCTACGAGCAGTACTTC
-,15,TRBD1,TRBJ2-5,TRBV5-1,CASSSEGAGSETQYF,TGCGCCAGCAGCTCAGAGGGGGCAGGGTCGGAGACCCAGTACTTC
-,12,-,TRBJ2-7,TRBV14,CASSQDSYEQYF,TGTGCCAGCAGCCAAGACAGCTACGAGCAGTACTTC
-,14,-,TRBJ2-7,TRBV13,CASSLGRRGREQYF,TGTGCCAGCAGCTTAGGGCGCAGGGGTAGGGAGCAGTACTTC
-,14,-,TRBJ1-5,TRBV12-5,CASGTGFRNQPQHF,TGTGCTAGTGGAACAGGGTTTCGCAATCAGCCCCAGCATTTT
-,12,-,TRBJ2-3,TRBV5-1,CASSQQGDTQYF,TGCGCCAGCAGCCAGCAGGGAGATACGCAGTATTTT
-,15,TRBD1,TRBJ2-1,TRBV9,CASSVTGGSYNEQFF,TGTGCCAGCAGCGTGACAGGGGGCTCCTACAATGAGCAGTTCTTC
-,15,-,TRBJ1-5,TRBV7-2,CASSLPAISNQPQHF,TGTGCCAGCAGCTTACCGGCGATTAGCAATCAGCCCCAGCATTTT
-,15,TRBD1,TRBJ2-1,TRBV4-1,CASSQEVQGVGEQFF,TGCGCCAGCAGCCAAGAGGTACAGGGGGTCGGTGAGCAGTTCTTC
-,17,-,TRBJ2-7,TRBV4-2,CASSHPQAGAGRYEQYF,TGTGCCAGCAGCCATCCCCAAGCCGGGGCCGGACGCTACGAGCAGTACTTC
-,17,TRBD1,TRBJ1-2,TRBV5-6,CASSKGQGGKANYGYTF,TGTGCCAGCAGCAAAGGACAGGGAGGAAAGGCTAACTATGGCTACACCTTC
few,16,-,TRBJ1-2,TRBV9,CASSAQAVGTNYGYTF,TGTGCCAGCAGCGCCCAAGCCGTCGGGACTAACTATGGCTACACCTTC
-,14,-,TRBJ1-2,TRBV5-1,CASRGIEGNYGYTF,TGCGCCAGCAGGGGAATCGAAGGGAACTATGGCTACACCTTC
-,13,TRBD2,TRBJ2-3,TRBV27,CASRLHPGGTQYF,TGTGCCAGCAGACTTCACCCGGGGGGTACGCAGTATTTT
few,13,-,TRBJ1-5,TRBV30,CAWSPGTPWPQHF,TGTGCCTGGAGTCCTGGGACCCCCTGGCCCCAGCATTTT
-,14,-,TRBJ1-2,TRBV5-1,CASSSELSGIGYTF,TGCGCCAGCAGCTCGGAACTCTCAGGGATTGGCTACACCTTC
-,16,-,TRBJ2-1,TRBV7-2,CASSRQGRSSYNEQFF,TGTGCCAGCAGCCGTCAAGGACGGAGCTCCTACAATGAGCAGTTCTTC
-,13,-,TRBJ2-1,TRBV7-9,CASSSRAYNEQFF,TGTGCCAGCAGCTCCCGCGCATACAATGAGCAGTTCTTC
once,14,-,TRBJ1-6,TRBV5-5,CASSQGDGGSPLHF,TGTGCCAGCAGCCAAGGCGACGGTGGGTCACCCCTCCACTTT
-,13,-,TRBJ2-5,TRBV9,CASSVGMDETQYF,TGTGCCAGCAGCGTAGGCATGGACGAGACCCAGTACTTC
-,15,-,TRBJ2-5,TRBV5-1,CASSLRAGTQETQYF,TGCGCCAGCAGCTTGCGGGCAGGCACTCAAGAGACCCAGTACTTC
-,12,-,TRBJ2-4,TRBV2,CASSVGENIQYF,TGTGCCAGCAGTGTAGGGGAAAACATTCAGTACTTC
-,14,-,TRBJ1-6,TRBV9,CASSVDVDNSPLHF,TGTGCCAGCAGCGTAGATGTAGATAATTCACCCCTCCACTTT
-,17,-,TRBJ2-1,TRBV30,CAWSVHRVSIYKNEQFF,TGTGCCTGGAGTGTACATCGAGTCAGCATTTACAAAAATGAGCAGTTCTTC
-,12,-,TRBJ2-7,TRBV29-1,CSTKFGNYEQYF,TGCAGCACCAAGTTCGGGAACTACGAGCAGTACTTC
-,13,-,TRBJ1-1,TRBV18,CASSPSMNTEAFF,TGTGCCAGCTCACCCTCCATGAACACTGAAGCTTTCTTT
few,14,-,TRBJ2-5,TRBV29-1,CSVEPSDNQETQYF,TGCAGCGTTGAACCGTCGGACAACCAAGAGACCCAGTACTTC
-,14,-,TRBJ2-4,TRBV27,CASSVQGAKNIQYF,TGTGCCAGCAGTGTACAGGGAGCCAAAAACATTCAGTACTTC
few,11,-,TRBJ2-5,TRBV29-1,CSVVPQETQYF,TGCAGCGTTGTGCCCCAAGAGACCCAGTACTTC
once,14,-,TRBJ1-6,TRBV30,CAWREGVDNSPLHF,TGTGCCTGGAGGGAAGGGGTGGATAATTCACCCCTCCACTTT
few,13,-,TRBJ1-1,TRBV9,CASSVALNTEAFF,TGTGCCAGCAGCGTAGCGCTGAACACTGAAGCTTTCTTT